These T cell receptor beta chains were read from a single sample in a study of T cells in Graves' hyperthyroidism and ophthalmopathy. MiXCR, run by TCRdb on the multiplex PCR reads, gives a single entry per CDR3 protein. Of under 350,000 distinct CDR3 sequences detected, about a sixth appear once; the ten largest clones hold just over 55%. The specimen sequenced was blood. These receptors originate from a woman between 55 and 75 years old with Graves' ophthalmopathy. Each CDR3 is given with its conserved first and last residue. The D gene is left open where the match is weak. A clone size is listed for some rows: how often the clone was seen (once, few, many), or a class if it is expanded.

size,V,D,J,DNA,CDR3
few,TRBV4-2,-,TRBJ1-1,TGTGCCAGCAGCCAAAGAGGAGGAACTGAAGCTTTCTTT,CASSQRGGTEAFF
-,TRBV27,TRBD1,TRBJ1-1,TGTGCCAGCAGTCTGTACAGGGGGGTCACTGAAGCTTTCTTT,CASSLYRGVTEAFF
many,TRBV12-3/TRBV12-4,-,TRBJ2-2,TGTGCCAGCAGAGCGCTGGTCGGGACCGGGGAGCTGTTTTTT,CASRALVGTGELFF
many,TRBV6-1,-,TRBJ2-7,TGTGCCAGCAGTGAAGCGGCAGGCCGGGTGCAGTACTTC,CASSEAAGRVQYF
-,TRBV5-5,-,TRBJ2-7,TGTGCCAGCAGCTTAGTCACGCCGAGCCAGCAGTACTTC,CASSLVTPSQQYF
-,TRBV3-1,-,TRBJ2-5,TGTGCCAGCAGCCAAGGATGGGACAATCAAGAGACCCAGTACTTC,CASSQGWDNQETQYF
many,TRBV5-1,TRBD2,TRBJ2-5,TGCGCCAGCAGCATACTAGCGGGGGGGCCTCAAGAGACCCAGTACTTC,CASSILAGGPQETQYF
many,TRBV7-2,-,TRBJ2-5,TGTGCCAGCAGCTTAGTTGGAGCGGGCGCGGGCCCGACCCAGTACTTC,CASSLVGAGAGPTQYF
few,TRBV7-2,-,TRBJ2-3,TGTGCCAGCAGGGACCCACTAGCCCCTCTCGGGGATACGCAGTATTTT,CASRDPLAPLGDTQYF
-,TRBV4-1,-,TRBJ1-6,TGCGCCAGCAGCCAAGGAAGTTCACCCCTCCACTTT,CASSQGSSPLHF
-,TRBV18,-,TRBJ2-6,TGTGCCAGCTCACCCCGATCGGCGGGCTCTGGGGCCAACGTCCTGACTTTC,CASSPRSAGSGANVLTF
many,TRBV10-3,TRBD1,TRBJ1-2,TGTGCCATCAGTGACGACAGGGAGGGCTACACCTTC,CAISDDREGYTF
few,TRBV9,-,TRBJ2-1,TGTGCCAGCAGCGCCGGGACGCGGGAATACAATGAGCAGTTCTTC,CASSAGTREYNEQFF
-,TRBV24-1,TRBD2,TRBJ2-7,TGTGCCACCAGTGATTCGGCTAGCGGGATGATCGAGCAGTACTTC,CATSDSASGMIEQYF
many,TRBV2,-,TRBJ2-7,TGTGCCAGCAGGAGTAGCGGCGAGCAGTACTTC,CASRSSGEQYF
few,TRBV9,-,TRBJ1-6,TGTGCCAGCAGCGCCCGGAATTCACCCCTCCACTTT,CASSARNSPLHF
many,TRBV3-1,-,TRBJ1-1,TGTGCCAGCAGCCGTTTAAAGAACACTGAAGCTTTCTTT,CASSRLKNTEAFF
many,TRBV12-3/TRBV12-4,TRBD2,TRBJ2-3,TGTGCCAGCAGTGGTAGCGGGGGGGCCTTAACAGATACGCAGTATTTT,CASSGSGGALTDTQYF
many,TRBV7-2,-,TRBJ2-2,TGTGCCAGCAGCCCACAAGTCGTGGGCACCGGGGAGCTGTTTTTT,CASSPQVVGTGELFF
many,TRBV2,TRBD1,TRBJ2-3,TGTGCCGGACGCCCCGGGATGGGTAGGGGGCGCGGCACAGATACGCAGTATTTT,CAGRPGMGRGRGTDTQYF
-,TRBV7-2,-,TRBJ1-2,TGTGCCAGCAGCTTAGTGTCTATGGATTCTAGTTATGGCTACACCTTC,CASSLVSMDSSYGYTF
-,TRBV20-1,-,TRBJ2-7,TGCAGTGCTAGATCCGAAGGGGGGGGGTCCTACGAGCAGTACTTC,CSARSEGGGSYEQYF
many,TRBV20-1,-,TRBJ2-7,TGCAGTGCTAGAAGAAGAACGGTCACGGGACCGAACTACGAGCAGTACTTC,CSARRRTVTGPNYEQYF
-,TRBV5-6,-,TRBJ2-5,TGTGCCAGCAGCTTGGAGACGGTGGAAGAGACCCAGTACTTC,CASSLETVEETQYF
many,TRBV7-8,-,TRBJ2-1,TGTGCCAGCAGCTTAGGCGGCTTCTCTAGCTCCTACAATGAGCAGTTCTTC,CASSLGGFSSSYNEQFF
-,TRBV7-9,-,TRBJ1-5,TGTGCCAGCAGCTTTGAGGGGTACCAGCCCCAGCATTTT,CASSFEGYQPQHF
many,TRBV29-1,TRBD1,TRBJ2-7,TGCAGCGTTGAAGGCCGCAGGGGGTCGGAGCAGTACTTC,CSVEGRRGSEQYF
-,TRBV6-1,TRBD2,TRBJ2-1,TGTGCCAGCAGTGACTCTAATAGCGGGAGGGGGAATTTGCAGTTCTTC,CASSDSNSGRGNLQFF
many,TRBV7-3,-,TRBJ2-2,TGTGCCAGCAGCTTAGATAGGGTCCGGACCGGGGAGCTGTTTTTT,CASSLDRVRTGELFF
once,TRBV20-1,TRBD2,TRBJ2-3,TGCAGTGCTCGACTAGCGGGGCGGGAAGATACGCAGTATTTT,CSARLAGREDTQYF
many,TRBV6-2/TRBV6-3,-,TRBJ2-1,TGTGCCAGCAGTGGGACATTCCCGGCCCATGAGCAGTTCTTC,CASSGTFPAHEQFF
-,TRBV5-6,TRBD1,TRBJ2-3,TGTGCCAGCCGACCCCCTACGTACAGGGGTTTGTCAGATACGCAGTATTTT,CASRPPTYRGLSDTQYF
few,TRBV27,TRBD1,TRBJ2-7,TGTGCCAGCAGTTTCACGACAGGGCGCCCCTACGAGCAGTACTTC,CASSFTTGRPYEQYF
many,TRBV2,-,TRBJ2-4,TGTGCCAGCATTCTAACAGGAGGGGGCATTCAGTACTTC,CASILTGGGIQYF
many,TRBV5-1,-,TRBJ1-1,TGCGCCAGCAGCTTTTCAGGGTCGGGCACTGAAGCTTTCTTT,CASSFSGSGTEAFF
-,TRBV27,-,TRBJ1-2,TGTGCCAGCATCCCCCGGGCGGGGAGGGCAGAGAGGGGAGGCTACACCTTC,CASIPRAGRAERGGYTF
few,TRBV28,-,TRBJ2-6,TGTGCCAGCAGTCGACCAGGCTCTGGGGCCAACGTCCTGACTTTC,CASSRPGSGANVLTF
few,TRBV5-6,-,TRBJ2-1,TGTGCCAGCAGCCGTGGGTTAACTATGGGGGATGAGCAGTTCTTC,CASSRGLTMGDEQFF
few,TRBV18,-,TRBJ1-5,TGTGCCAGCTCTCCTGGGGGGATGAATAGCAATCAGCCCCAGCATTTT,CASSPGGMNSNQPQHF
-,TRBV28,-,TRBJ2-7,TGTGCCAGCAGTTCCGGAAGGGCCGACTACGAGCAGTACTTC,CASSSGRADYEQYF
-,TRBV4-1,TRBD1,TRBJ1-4,TGCGCCAGCAGCCTCTCAGGGGGTTCAAATGAAAAACTGTTTTTT,CASSLSGGSNEKLFF
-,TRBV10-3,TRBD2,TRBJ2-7,TGTGCCATACGGGGGGGTCGCTCCTACGAGCAGTACTTC,CAIRGGRSYEQYF
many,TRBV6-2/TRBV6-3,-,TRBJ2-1,TGTGCCAGCAGTTATATAACCGCAAATGAGCAGTTCTTC,CASSYITANEQFF
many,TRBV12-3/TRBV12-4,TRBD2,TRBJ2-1,TGTGCCAGCAGCCGCAGAAGGACTAGCGGGGGGGGCCTTACCTACAATGAGCAGTTCTTC,CASSRRRTSGGGLTYNEQFF
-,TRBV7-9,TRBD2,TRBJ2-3,TGTGCCAGCAGCTTAGCCGGGACTAGCGGTGGGCACACAGATACGCAGTATTTT,CASSLAGTSGGHTDTQYF
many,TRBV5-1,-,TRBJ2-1,TGCGCCAGCTCCGAAGGGCGCTACAATGAGCAGTTCTTC,CASSEGRYNEQFF
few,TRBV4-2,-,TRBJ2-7,TGTGCCAGCAGCCAAGAGCAGGGCTACGAGCAGTACTTC,CASSQEQGYEQYF
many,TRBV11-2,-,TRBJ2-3,TGTGCCAGCAGCTTAGGTTGGGAGTTAAGAGATACGCAGTATTTT,CASSLGWELRDTQYF